This is a list of T cell receptor beta chains from one sample in a study of cytomegalovirus exposure and HLA in healthy donors. Here immunoSEQ multiplex PCR was the method, and the copy in TCRdb shows in-frame clones only, minus some. The data contain about 250,000 clones, roughly 87% of them singletons. The sequencing sample was made of PBMCs. The receptor set was obtained from a man aged 18 to 35 in good health and CMV-seropositive. Both conserved end residues are part of each CDR3. The order of the fields is J gene, D gene, clone size, V gene, CDR3 protein, CDR3 DNA. The D gene is left open where the match is weak. The size of a clone is reported for some rows only, either as once, few or many, or as a class for expanded clones.

TRBJ2-1 | TRBD2 | NA | TRBV7-3 | CASSYGTSDHNEQFF | TGTGCCAGCAGCTACGGGACTAGCGACCACAATGAGCAGTTCTTC
TRBJ1-1 | TRBD1 | NA | TRBV5-1 | CASSFGGQGDTEAFF | TGCGCCAGCAGCTTCGGAGGACAGGGTGACACTGAAGCTTTCTTT
TRBJ1-5 | NA | once | TRBV11-2 | CASSLVDHQPQHF | TGTGCCAGCAGCTTAGTAGACCATCAGCCCCAGCATTTT
TRBJ2-3 | TRBD1 | once | TRBV2 | CASSSRTGGTDTQYF | TGTGCCAGCAGCTCTAGGACAGGGGGGACAGATACGCAGTATTTT
TRBJ1-1 | NA | NA | TRBV19 | CASSSGYTEAFF | TGTGCCAGTAGTTCGGGGTACACTGAAGCTTTCTTT
TRBJ2-1 | TRBD2 | NA | TRBV7-2 | CASSIQAGVFYNEQFF | TGTGCCAGCAGCATTCAAGCGGGAGTATTCTACAATGAGCAGTTCTTC
TRBJ1-4 | NA | NA | TRBV28 | CASSPWENEKLFF | TGTGCCAGCAGTCCTTGGGAGAATGAAAAACTGTTTTTT
TRBJ2-3 | NA | NA | TRBV30 | CAWTRGTDTQYF | TGTGCCTGGACTAGGGGCACAGATACGCAGTATTTT
TRBJ1-4 | TRBD1 | few | TRBV10-3 | CAISETPTGGEEKLFF | TGTGCCATCAGTGAGACACCGACAGGGGGCGAAGAAAAACTGTTTTTT
TRBJ2-3 | NA | NA | TRBV30 | CGIGSVSGGRSRTDTQYF | TGCGGGATCGGTTCGGTGAGCGGAGGGAGATCACGCACAGATACGCAGTATTTT
TRBJ2-1 | TRBD1 | NA | TRBV29-1 | CSVDRDRTFF | TGCAGCGTCGACCGGGACAGGACGTTCTTC
TRBJ2-2 | TRBD1 | NA | TRBV27 | CASSFVSLMGQGGTGELFF | TGTGCCAGCAGTTTCGTGAGCCTAATGGGACAGGGGGGAACCGGGGAGCTGTTTTTT
TRBJ1-2 | TRBD1 | NA | TRBV25-1 | CASSWTGRANYGYTF | TGTGCCAGCTCCTGGACAGGCCGAGCTAACTATGGCTACACCTTC
TRBJ2-7 | NA | NA | TRBV7-9 | CASSPQSVGLPTYEQYF | TGTGCCAGCAGCCCCCAGTCCGTGGGACTCCCTACCTACGAGCAGTACTTC
TRBJ2-5 | NA | once | TRBV6-5 | CASSSDPGVETQYF | TGTGCCAGCAGTTCCGACCCAGGGGTCGAGACCCAGTACTTC
TRBJ2-7 | NA | NA | TRBV7-9 | CASGTTGPEQYF | TGTGCCAGCGGGACAACCGGACCCGAGCAGTACTTC
TRBJ2-7 | NA | NA | TRBV11-2 | CASSQVSAEQYF | TGTGCCAGCAGCCAGGTTTCCGCCGAGCAGTACTTC
TRBJ1-2 | NA | few | TRBV5-1 | CASSLGGRGDGYTF | TGCGCCAGCAGCTTGGGAGGCAGGGGAGACGGCTACACCTTC
TRBJ1-1 | TRBD1 | NA | TRBV19 | CASRGTGGLLAEAFF | TGTGCCAGTAGGGGGACAGGGGGCCTGCTAGCTGAAGCTTTCTTT
TRBJ2-3 | TRBD2 | once | TRBV13 | CASSSLAGVPDTQYF | TGTGCCAGCAGCTCACTAGCGGGAGTACCAGATACGCAGTATTTT
TRBJ2-2 | NA | NA | TRBV13 | CASSPTGPSTGELFF | TGTGCCAGCAGCCCGACCGGGCCCAGCACCGGGGAGCTGTTTTTT
TRBJ2-3 | NA | few | TRBV27 | CASSLRPYTDTQYF | TGTGCCAGCAGTTTAAGGCCCTACACAGATACGCAGTATTTT
TRBJ2-1 | NA | NA | TRBV7-9 | CASSLAGAYNEQFF | TGTGCCAGCAGCTTAGCGGGGGCCTACAATGAGCAGTTCTTC
TRBJ1-2 | NA | once | TRBV27 | CASSLSPLGYGYTF | TGTGCCAGCAGTTTATCCCCGCTTGGCTATGGCTACACCTTC
TRBJ2-7 | TRBD2 | NA | TRBV15 | CATSRGGGLYEQYF | TGTGCCACCAGCAGAGGGGGGGGTTTATACGAGCAGTACTTC
TRBJ1-2 | NA | NA | TRBV5-4 | CASSLDTEYGYTF | TGTGCCAGCAGCTTGGACACGGAGTATGGCTACACCTTC
TRBJ2-5 | NA | NA | TRBV5-1 | CASSSTVRETQYF | TGCGCCAGCAGTTCTACCGTGAGGGAGACCCAGTACTTC